Described below is a single T cell receptor (beta chain) sequence and its context. As yet, its antigen is unknown. With V trimmed by 5 bases and J by 7 bases, 6 bases remained unmatched. The CDR3 covers 16 residues. The V gene's germline CDR1 is SGHAT and CDR2 FQNNGV. The sample comes from a study of T cell responses to AZD1222 COVID-19 vaccine. Study results and caveats: CD4 TCRs covered the whole spike, strongest at regions 160-218 and 743-854. Possibly, clonal diversity was underestimated; donors were largely white British and included more females. Sampling captured repertoires only after the peak T cell response.

Assay used: immunoSEQ multiplex PCR; TCRdb lists only in-frame clones, some missing. The table lists some 96,000 clones, over 75% of them singletons. J is TRBJ2-2 and V is TRBV11-2; 14 nucleotides align to TRBD2. The receptor was derived from an adult in good health. This material consisted of peripheral blood, taken on day 0 of MenACWY control vaccination. The CDR3 coding sequence is TGTGCCAGCAGCCCGACTAGCGGGAGGGCCGGCGGGGAGCTGTTTTTT. Its translation is CASSPTSGRAGGELFF.